One and the same sample provided the 25 T cell receptor beta chains below, sequenced in a study of glioma-infiltrating T cells. TCR alpha and beta CDR3 regions were amplified from RNA using iRepertoire nested multiplex PCR. TCRdb re-derived calls from the multiplex PCR reads in MiXCR, one entry per CDR3 protein. The sample carries approximately 120,000 distinct CDR3 sequences, about 23% recorded once. Sequenced: glioma tissue, nonneoplastic brain tissue, or PBMCs (not recorded which). All receptors derive from a human donor with low-grade glioma or glioblastoma, undergoing nonglioma brain surgery, or in good health (not recorded which).

This clonotype was counted at least ten times. The junction departs from the called germline gene at one end, perhaps through a read error. J is TRBJ2-1 and V is TRBV6-1; TRBD2 matches 10 bases. The length of the CDR3 is 14 residues. The germline CDR1 and CDR2 sequences are MNHNS and SASEGT. CDR3 bases: TGTGCCTGCAGACCTAGCGGGAGTCCCAATGAGCAGTTCTTC. Protein: CACRPSGSPNEQFF.

This clonotype was counted ten times or more. This chain links TRBV4-2 with TRBJ2-1; 8 bases line up with TRBD2. There are 13 residues in the CDR3. J gave up 8 bases and V 11 bases, and 11 bases lay outside the gene matches. From germline, CDR1 is LGHNA and CDR2 YNFKEQ. This chain's CDR3 is CARRGGRCDEQFF. CDR3 bases: TGTGCCCGGCGGGGCGGGAGGTGCGATGAGCAGTTCTTC.

This clonotype was detected ten times or more. The chain carries TRBV6-1 and TRBJ1-6; 8 bases line up with TRBD1. The CDR3 covers 17 residues. V shed 6 bases and J 0 bases; nucleotides not matched to a gene: 7. Germline V CDR1 and CDR2: MNHNS, SASEGT. This CDR3 is CASSRGQGSSYNSPLHF. Here the CDR3 DNA reads TGTGCCAGCAGCCGCGGACAGGGAAGCTCCTATAATTCACCCCTCCACTTT.

This clonotype showed up many times. The chain joins TRBV20-1 to TRBJ1-3; 9 nucleotides line up with TRBD1. CDR1 and CDR2 (germline): DFQATT, SNEGSKA (reference sequence). With 3 bases clipped from V and 8 bases from J, the junction kept 8 bases outside the gene matches. This CDR3 has 14 residues. CDR3 protein: CSARGSGQGYTIYF. The CDR3 DNA reads as TGCAGTGCTAGGGGGTCGGGACAGGGTTACACCATATATTTT.

The chain uses TRBV11-2 and TRBJ1-4; D is perhaps TRBD1 (5 bases). Between the trimmed V and J ends, which lost 5 bases and 8 bases, there was a span of 18 bases. Germline assignment: CDR1 SGHAT and CDR2 FQNNGV. CDR3 length: 15 residues. The CDR3: CASSANTGTKEKLFF. The CDR3 coding sequence is TGTGCCAGCAGCGCAAATACCGGGACGAAAGAAAAACTGTTTTTT.

About this clonotype itself: At one end, the junction sequence differs from germline, possibly due to a read error. The chain has TRBV19 and TRBJ2-3; tentative D call: TRBD2 (6 bases). This CDR3 has 14 residues. Per germline, CDR1 LNHDA and CDR2 SQIVND (reference sequence). The CDR3 reads CAVNTGRLTDTRYF. The CDR3 nucleotides are TGTGCCGTTAACACGGGGAGGCTCACAGATACGCGGTATTTT. Drawing the rest from reference TRBV19 and TRBJ2-3, the complete variable domain is DGGITQSPKYLFRKEGQNVTLSCEQNLNHDAMYWYRQDPGQGLRLIYYSQIVNDFQKGDIAEGYSVSREKKESFPLTVTSAQKNPTAFYLCAVNTGRLTDTRYFGPGTRLTVL.

This clonotype was seen many times. The gene calls are TRBV7-2 and TRBJ2-3; 7 bases are a match to TRBD2. This CDR3 has 16 amino acids. Trimming took 5 bases from V and 7 from J; bases not matched to a gene: 15. Germline V gene data show CDR1 as SGHTA and CDR2 as FQGNSA. The CDR3 is CASSPYQRGTINTQYF. CDR3 nucleotides: TGTGCCAGCAGCCCGTACCAGCGGGGCACAATCAATACGCAGTATTTT.

J is TRBJ1-5 and V is TRBV5-4; D may be TRBD1 (6 bases). Trimming stripped 4 bases from V and 1 base from J, with 12 bases between. The germline CDR1 and CDR2 sequences are SGHNT and YYREEE (reference sequence). The CDR3 runs 15 residues. DNA for the CDR3: TGTGCCAGCAGCCTCGGGGGCGGGAGCAATCAGCCCCAGCATTTT. This sequence encodes CASSLGGGSNQPQHF. The full variable domain, its missing parts supplied by reference TRBV5-4 and TRBJ1-5, is ETGVTQSPTHLIKTRGQQVTLRCSSQSGHNTVSWYQQALGQGPQFIFQYYREEENGRGNFPPRFSGLQFPNYSSELNVNALELDDSALYLCASSLGGGSNQPQHFGDGTRLSIL.

This chain connects TRBV19 to TRBJ2-5, with TRBD2 matching 9 bases. Germline V gene sequence: CDR1 LNHDA, CDR2 SQIVND (reference sequence). J gave up 5 bases and V 4 bases, and 14 bases lay outside the gene matches. The CDR3 is 17 amino acids. The CDR3 is CASSNGTSLDLGETQYF. In DNA form, the CDR3 reads TGTGCCAGTAGTAACGGGACTAGCCTAGACCTAGGGGAGACCCAGTACTTC.

This clonotype was counted only a few times. The V and J genes are TRBV12-3 or TRBV12-4 and TRBJ2-7, with D possibly matching TRBD2 (5 bases). With 6 bases removed from V and 5 bases from J, the gap between germline ends came to 20 bases. This CDR3 contains 15 residues. Here the CDR3 DNA reads TGTGCCAGCAGCGTAGCTCCCGGGATAGGGAACGAGCAGTACTTC. Protein sequence: CASSVAPGIGNEQYF.

This clonotype came up a few times. This sequence joins TRBV19 and TRBJ2-7; D tentatively fits TRBD1 or TRBD2 (5 bases each). This CDR3 region has 14 residues. Trimming removed 5 bases at V and 4 bases at J, with 15 bases between. The germline V gene has CDR1 LNHDA and CDR2 SQIVND (reference sequence). CDR3 sequence reads: CASSPQGRRYEQYF. For the CDR3, the DNA is TGTGCCAGTAGTCCCCAGGGAAGGAGGTACGAGCAGTACTTC.

This clonotype was detected ten times or more. The rearrangement links TRBV20-1 to TRBJ2-7; 7 bases fit TRBD2. The CDR3 covers 12 residues. V dropped 7 bases and J dropped 0; count of bases not matched to a gene: 3. CDR1 and CDR2 (germline): DFQATT, SNEGSKA (reference sequence). The CDR3 nucleotides read TGCAGTGGGACGGGAGGCTCCTACGAGCAGTACTTC. Amino acid sequence: CSGTGGSYEQYF.

This clonotype appeared many times. The V gene is TRBV6-2 or TRBV6-3, the J gene TRBJ2-3, with D possibly called TRBD1 or TRBD2 (6 bases each). V was cut by 2 bases and J by 5 bases, with 14 bases left in between. This CDR3 has 15 residues. Germline CDR1 reads MNHEY; CDR2 reads SVGEGT. CDR3 sequence: CASSYGGPEGDTQYF. DNA for the CDR3: TGTGCCAGCAGTTACGGGGGCCCGGAGGGAGATACGCAGTATTTT.

Only one count was recorded for this clonotype. A read error is possible here, since a much larger clone lies one base away. CDR3 loop: CASSSRSSCNEQFF. CDR3 DNA sequence: TGTGCCAGTAGTAGCAGGAGCTCCTGCAATGAGCAGTTCTTC. The chain combines TRBV19 with TRBJ2-1; unclear D gene. This CDR3 has 14 residues. Per the germline V gene, CDR1 is LNHDA and CDR2 is SQIVND (reference sequence).

Regarding this clonotype: The junction shows a germline mismatch at one end, possibly a read error. V and J are TRBV3-1 and TRBJ2-6; D remains ambiguous. This CDR3 region has 13 residues. Germline values: CDR1 LGHDT, CDR2 YNNKEL (reference sequence). The CDR3: CASIQSGANVLTF. CDR3 sequence (DNA): TGTGCCAGCATCCAAAGTGGGGCCAACGTCCTGACTTTC.

This clonotype was observed at least ten times. This chain connects TRBV6-1 to TRBJ2-1; no clear D gene. Trimming stripped 5 bases from V and 15 bases from J, with 11 bases between. The germline V gene encodes CDR1 MNHNS and CDR2 SASEGT. This CDR3 has 10 amino acids. Here the CDR3 DNA reads TGTGCCAGCAGTCCACCGTGGCTGTTCTTC. Protein: CASSPPWLFF.

In regard to this clonotype: A much larger clone is a single base away; this may be a read error. V and J are TRBV3-1 and TRBJ1-5, with a tentative D call TRBD1 (5 bases). Per germline, CDR1 LGHDT and CDR2 YNNKEL (reference sequence). The CDR3 is 13 amino acids. CDR3 sequence: CASGQGGNQPQHF. The CDR3 DNA reads TGTGCCAGCGGCCAGGGAGGCAATCAGCCCCAGCATTTT.

J is TRBJ1-2 and V is TRBV29-1; weak D call: TRBD1 (6 bases). V gave up 7 bases and J gave up 4 bases, with 10 bases separating them. CDR1 SQVTM and CDR2 ANQGSEA come from the germline V gene. The CDR3 has 11 amino acids. In DNA form, the CDR3 reads TGCAGCGCTGGACAGCTCTATGGCTACACCTTC. Translation: CSAGQLYGYTF.

This clonotype was seen repeatedly, ten times or more. V and J are TRBV15 and TRBJ2-7; D call uncertain. The CDR3 spans 13 residues. With 2 bases removed from V and 4 bases from J, the gap between germline ends came to 9 bases. The germline gives CDR1 LNHNV, CDR2 YYDKDF (reference sequence). The CDR3 sequence is CATSRRMGYEQYF. The CDR3 DNA reads as TGTGCCACCAGCAGACGTATGGGGTACGAGCAGTACTTC.

This clonotype was detected ten times or more. This sequence joins TRBV7-9 and TRBJ1-1; a weak D match, TRBD1 (6 bases). V dropped 10 bases and J dropped 11 bases, with 26 bases sitting between them. From germline, CDR1 is SEHNR and CDR2 FQNEAQ (reference sequence). The CDR3 loop spans 14 amino acids. The CDR3 nucleotides read TGTGCCATCGCAAGGGACATGGGTTCCTGGCGGGCTTTCTTT. Protein sequence: CAIARDMGSWRAFF.

This clonotype has just a few counts. This chain joins TRBV19 and TRBJ2-7, with 8 bases that match TRBD1. The length of the CDR3 is 14 residues. V gave up 7 bases and J gave up 2 bases; unmatched junction bases: 7. The germline V gene has CDR1 LNHDA and CDR2 SQIVND (reference sequence). CDR3 bases: TGTGCCAGTACCATGAGGGACAGGCCCTACGAGCAGTACTTC. Its protein is CASTMRDRPYEQYF. The complete variable domain, with remaining parts taken from reference TRBV19 and TRBJ2-7, reads DGGITQSPKYLFRKEGQNVTLSCEQNLNHDAMYWYRQDPGQGLRLIYYSQIVNDFQKGDIAEGYSVSREKKESFPLTVTSAQKNPTAFYLCASTMRDRPYEQYFGPGTRLTVT.

This clonotype was recorded many times. The rearrangement links TRBV27 to TRBJ1-1; D possibly corresponds to TRBD1 (6 bases). The CDR3 length is 14 residues. Germline-derived CDR1 and CDR2 are MNHEY and SMNVEV (reference sequence). Trimming stripped 3 bases from V and 4 bases from J, with 12 bases between. The CDR3: CASSFRGTGTEAFF. The CDR3 region has the DNA TGTGCCAGCAGTTTCAGGGGCACGGGCACTGAAGCTTTCTTT.

This clonotype was detected many times. The rearrangement uses TRBV6-1 and TRBJ2-1; 10 positions agree with TRBD2. Trimming cost V 5 bases and J 2 bases; bases outside gene matches: 9. This CDR3 spans 17 amino acids. Germline lookup yields CDR1 MNHNS and CDR2 SASEGT. CDR3 bases: TGTGCCAGCAGTTCAAACCCCAGCGGGAGGGCCTACAATGAGCAGTTCTTC. This codes for CASSSNPSGRAYNEQFF.

This chain joins TRBV7-2 and TRBJ2-7; D might be TRBD2 (5 bases). Trimming removed 1 base at V and 2 bases at J, with 12 bases between. CDR3 size: 15 residues. CDR1 is SGHTA and CDR2 is FQGNSA in the germline V gene. CDR3 in amino acids: CASSLVPGMAYEQYF. As DNA, the CDR3 is TGTGCCAGCAGCTTAGTCCCGGGGATGGCCTACGAGCAGTACTTC.

A single count supports this clonotype. One base away lies a much larger clone, so this may be a sequencing read error. This chain links TRBV7-2 with TRBJ2-1; no definite D call. The V gene lost 7 bases and the J gene lost 9 bases, with 13 bases spanning the gap. There are 12 residues in the CDR3. Germline values: CDR1 SGHTA, CDR2 FQGNSA. CDR3 nucleotides: TGTGCCAGCATCTATAGCATTTCTGAGCAGTTCTTC. Its translation: CASIYSISEQFF.